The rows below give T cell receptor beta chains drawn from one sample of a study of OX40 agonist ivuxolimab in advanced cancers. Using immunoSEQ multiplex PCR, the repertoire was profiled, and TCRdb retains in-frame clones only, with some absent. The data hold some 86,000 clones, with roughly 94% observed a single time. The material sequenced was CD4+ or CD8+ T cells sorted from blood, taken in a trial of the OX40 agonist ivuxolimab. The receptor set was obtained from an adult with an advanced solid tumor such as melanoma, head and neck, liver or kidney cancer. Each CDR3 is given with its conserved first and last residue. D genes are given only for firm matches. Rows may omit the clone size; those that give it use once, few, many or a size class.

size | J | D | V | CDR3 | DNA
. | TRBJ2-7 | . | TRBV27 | CASSLLGGVGEQYF | TGTGCCAGCAGTTTATTAGGGGGGGTGGGGGAGCAGTACTTC
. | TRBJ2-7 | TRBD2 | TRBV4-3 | CASSQARGGYEQYF | TGCGCCAGCAGCCAAGCCCGGGGGGGCTACGAGCAGTACTTC
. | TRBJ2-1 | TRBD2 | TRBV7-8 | CASSPGRGAGGNEQFF | TGTGCCAGCAGCCCAGGGCGTGGAGCGGGAGGCAATGAGCAGTTCTTC
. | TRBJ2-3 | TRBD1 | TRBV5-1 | CASRSYTGGETDTQYF | TGCGCCAGCAGATCTTATACAGGGGGCGAAACAGATACGCAGTATTTT
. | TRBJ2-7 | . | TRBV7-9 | CASSLQATYEQYF | TGTGCCAGCAGCTTACAGGCTACCTACGAGCAGTACTTC
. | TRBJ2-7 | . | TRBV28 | CASSSGEQYF | TGTGCCAGCAGTTCGGGGGAGCAGTACTTC
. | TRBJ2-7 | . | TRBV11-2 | CASSLKSYEQYF | TGTGCCAGCAGCCTAAAGTCCTACGAGCAGTACTTC
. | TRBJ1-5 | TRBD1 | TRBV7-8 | CASSLIGGEDQPQHF | TGTGCCAGCAGCTTAATAGGGGGCGAGGATCAGCCCCAGCATTTT
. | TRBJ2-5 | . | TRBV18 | CASSPAGGGGLQETQYF | TGTGCCAGCTCACCAGCCGGGGGCGGAGGTTTACAAGAGACCCAGTACTTC
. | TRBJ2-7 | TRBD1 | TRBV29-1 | CSVEGTGTGINEQYF | TGCAGCGTTGAAGGCACCGGGACAGGGATCAACGAGCAGTACTTC
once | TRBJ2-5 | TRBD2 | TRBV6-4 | CASSEKSGGDQETQYF | TGTGCCAGCAGTGAGAAGAGCGGGGGGGACCAAGAGACCCAGTACTTC
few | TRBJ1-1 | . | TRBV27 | CASRSGLSNTEAFF | TGTGCCAGCAGGTCAGGGTTAAGTAACACTGAAGCTTTCTTT
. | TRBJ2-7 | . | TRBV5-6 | CASSSIGASPEQYF | TGTGCCAGCAGCTCGATAGGGGCTAGCCCTGAGCAGTACTTC
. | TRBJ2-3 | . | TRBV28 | CASSDSRGSTDTQYF | TGTGCCAGCAGCGACTCACGGGGTAGCACAGATACGCAGTATTTT
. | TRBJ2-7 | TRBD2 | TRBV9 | CASSVGLAGGSSYEQYF | TGTGCCAGCAGCGTGGGACTAGCGGGAGGGTCCTCCTACGAGCAGTACTTC
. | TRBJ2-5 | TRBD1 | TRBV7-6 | CASSPGTEETQYF | TGTGCCAGCAGCCCCGGGACAGAGGAGACCCAGTACTTC
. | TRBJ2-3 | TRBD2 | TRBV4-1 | CASSQDGTSGPTDTQYF | TGCGCCAGCAGCCAAGACGGGACTAGCGGCCCCACAGATACGCAGTATTTT
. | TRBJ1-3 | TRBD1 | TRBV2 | CASSNSGTGGSGGNTIYF | TGTGCCAGCAGCAACTCCGGGACAGGGGGCTCGGGGGGAAACACCATATATTTT
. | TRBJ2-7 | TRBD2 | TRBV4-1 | CASSQGEGNEQYF | TGCGCCAGCAGCCAAGGGGAGGGAAACGAGCAGTACTTC
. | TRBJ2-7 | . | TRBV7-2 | CASSLVPSYEQYF | TGTGCCAGCAGCTTAGTCCCTAGCTACGAGCAGTACTTC
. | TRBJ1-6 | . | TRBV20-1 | CSAYRLDQGF | TGCAGTGCTTACAGACTGGACCAGGGATTT
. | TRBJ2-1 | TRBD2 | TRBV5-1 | CASSGIAGTYNEQFF | TGCGCCAGCAGCGGGATAGCGGGAACCTACAATGAGCAGTTCTTC
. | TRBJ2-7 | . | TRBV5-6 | CASSLGTNEQYF | TGTGCCAGCAGCTTGGGGACCAACGAGCAGTACTTC
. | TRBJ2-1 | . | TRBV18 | CASSPTGPRNEQFF | TGTGCCAGCTCACCAACGGGGCCGCGGAATGAGCAGTTCTTC